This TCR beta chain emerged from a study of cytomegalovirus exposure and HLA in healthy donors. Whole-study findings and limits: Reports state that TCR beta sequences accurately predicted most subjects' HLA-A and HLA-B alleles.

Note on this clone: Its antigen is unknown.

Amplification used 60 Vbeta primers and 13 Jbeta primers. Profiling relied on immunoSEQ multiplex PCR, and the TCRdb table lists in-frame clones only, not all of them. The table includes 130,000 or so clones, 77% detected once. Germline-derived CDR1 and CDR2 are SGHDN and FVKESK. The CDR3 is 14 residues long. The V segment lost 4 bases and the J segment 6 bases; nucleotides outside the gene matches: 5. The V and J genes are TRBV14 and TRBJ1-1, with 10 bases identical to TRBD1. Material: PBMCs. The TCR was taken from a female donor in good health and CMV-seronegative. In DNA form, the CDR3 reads TGTGCCAGCAGCCGACAGGGGGCAGGGGCTGAAGCTTTCTTT. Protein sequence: CASSRQGAGAEAFF.